Below, 17 T cell receptor beta chains from the same sample are listed, as sequenced in a study of identical twins. TCRdb re-called the 5' RACE reads with MiXCR, one entry per CDR3 protein. This repertoire shows 1.5 million to 2 million distinct CDR3 sequences, roughly a third found once; its top ten account for about 0.3%. Sequenced input: cord blood. Every receptor here comes from a newborn girl in good health.

V and J are TRBV27 and TRBJ2-3, with D unclear. The CDR3 is 15 residues long. With 2 bases removed from V and 2 bases from J, the gap between germline ends came to 11 bases. Germline assignment: CDR1 MNHEY and CDR2 SMNVEV (reference sequence). In DNA form, the CDR3 reads TGTGCCAGCAGTTTAGGTCAGATCTACACAGATACGCAGTATTTT. As protein: CASSLGQIYTDTQYF.

The chain has TRBV28 and TRBJ2-1, with 13 bases fitting TRBD2. The CDR3 totals 14 residues. Losses at the gene ends were 4 bases for V and 10 bases for J; bases not matched to a gene: 4. CDR1 and CDR2 (germline): MDHEN, SYDVKM. The CDR3 spells CASSSGTSGTEQFF. CDR3 in DNA: TGTGCCAGCAGTTCAGGGACTAGCGGGACGGAGCAGTTCTTC.

The V call is TRBV27, the J call TRBJ1-2; TRBD1 agrees at 8 bases. CDR1 is MNHEY, CDR2 SMNVEV, per germline (reference sequence). V trimming: 5 bases; J trimming: 2 bases; junction bases outside the gene matches: 10. The CDR3 extends over 16 amino acids. The CDR3 DNA reads as TGTGCCAGCAGTCCGATTTACAGGGGGAAGAACTATGGCTACACCTTC. Its translation: CASSPIYRGKNYGYTF.

This chain links TRBV12-3 or TRBV12-4 with TRBJ1-1; D might be TRBD1 (5 bases). V shed 2 bases and J shed 7 bases, with 11 bases lying between them. This CDR3 comprises 13 residues. CDR3 in amino acids: CASSLKRQLEAFF. Here the CDR3 DNA reads TGTGCCAGCAGTTTAAAACGACAGCTTGAAGCTTTCTTT.

This chain connects TRBV7-2 to TRBJ1-1, with D uncertain. Germline CDR1 and CDR2: SGHTA and FQGNSA. The CDR3 length is 16 residues. V was trimmed by 1 base and J by 8 bases, leaving 20 bases between them. The CDR3 nucleotides are TGTGCCAGCAGCTTAGTTGGGGAGATCATTGGTAGAGAAGCTTTCTTT. Its translation: CASSLVGEIIGREAFF.

V and J are TRBV5-1 and TRBJ1-2; tentatively, D is TRBD1 (6 bases). The CDR3 has 15 residues. In germline, CDR1 is SGHRS, CDR2 YFSETQ. V shed 0 bases and J shed 4 bases, with 13 bases lying between them. CDR3 region: CASSLVPDSFYGYTF. DNA of the CDR3: TGCGCCAGCAGCTTGGTCCCGGACAGCTTCTATGGCTACACCTTC.

The genes are TRBV21-1 and TRBJ1-2; the table gives TRBD1 as D, unverified against the DNA. TRBV21-1 is deemed a pseudogene. CDR3 length: 19 residues. CDR3 nucleotides: TGTGCCAGCAGCAAATCATCAGACAGGGTGCGGACCAGTGGCTATGGCTACACCTTC. Translation gives CASSKSSDRVRTSGYGYTF.

This clonotype was detected ten times or more. This chain joins TRBV20-1 and TRBJ2-7; 14 bases align to TRBD2. V was clipped by 1 base and J by 0 bases; unmatched bases: 5. Germline V lookup: CDR1 DFQATT, CDR2 SNEGSKA (reference sequence). The CDR3 is made up of 17 amino acids. The CDR3 loop reads CSARGLAGGIPSYEQYF. DNA for the CDR3: TGCAGTGCTAGAGGACTAGCGGGGGGGATCCCCTCCTACGAGCAGTACTTC.

This clonotype was seen a handful of times. This chain uses TRBV28 with TRBJ2-1; 7 nucleotides agree with TRBD2. The CDR3 totals 17 residues. Germline assignment: CDR1 MDHEN and CDR2 SYDVKM. Trimming at V came to 6 bases and at J to 1 base, leaving 12 bases not matched to a gene. This chain's CDR3 is CASSQEGSGLSYNEQFF. The CDR3 DNA sequence: TGTGCCAGCAGCCAGGAAGGTAGCGGGCTTTCCTACAATGAGCAGTTCTTC.

This clonotype has a handful of counts. V and J are TRBV7-9 and TRBJ2-7; 10 nucleotides agree with TRBD2. The germline gives CDR1 SEHNR, CDR2 FQNEAQ (reference sequence). With V trimmed by 5 bases and J by 3 bases, 7 bases remained unmatched. The CDR3 sequence is 15 residues long. CDR3 in amino acids: CASSDQLAGSYEQYF. The CDR3 nucleotides are TGTGCCAGCAGCGACCAACTAGCGGGGAGCTACGAGCAGTACTTC.

This clonotype has a handful of counts. The V gene is TRBV5-6, the J gene TRBJ2-1; D may match TRBD1 or TRBD2 (5 bases each). The CDR3 contains 13 residues. Germline V lookup: CDR1 SGHDT, CDR2 YYEEEE. Trimming took 2 bases from V and 8 from J, leaving 11 bases between them. CDR3 nucleotide sequence: TGTGCCAGCAGCTTCGGTCAGGGAGATGAGCAGTTCTTC. This sequence encodes CASSFGQGDEQFF.

In this sample, this clonotype turned up many times. The chain carries TRBV28 and TRBJ2-1, with 9 bases matching TRBD2. The V and J ends lost 6 bases and 1 base, in that order; junction bases with no gene match: 7. Germline assignment: CDR1 MDHEN and CDR2 SYDVKM. CDR3 size: 16 residues. CDR3 sequence: CASSLNSGGSYNEQFF. The CDR3 DNA follows: TGTGCCAGCAGCCTCAATAGCGGGGGATCCTACAATGAGCAGTTCTTC.

On this clonotype itself: The junction shows a germline mismatch at one end, possibly a read error. This rearrangement joins TRBV12-3 or TRBV12-4 to TRBJ1-6; the match to TRBD1 covers 9 bases. CDR3 length: 14 residues. DNA of the CDR3: TGTGCCAGCAATTTACTGGACAGGGGTTCACCCCTCCACTTT. Its protein is CASNLLDRGSPLHF.

This clonotype was recorded a few times. CDR3 region: CASSLVQGFHEQYF. The DNA of the CDR3 is TGTGCCAGCAGCTTAGTTCAGGGTTTCCACGAGCAGTACTTC. The chain recombines TRBV7-2 with TRBJ2-7; possible D gene TRBD1, 5 bases. Germline CDR1 SGHTA, CDR2 FQGNSA. V lost 1 base to trimming and J lost 5 bases, with 12 bases between them. This CDR3 has 14 residues.

This rearrangement joins TRBV6-1 to TRBJ2-1, with a weak D call TRBD2 (6 bases). This CDR3 comprises 17 residues. Between the trimmed V and J ends, which lost 6 bases and 2 bases, there was a span of 20 bases. The germline gives CDR1 MNHNS, CDR2 SASEGT. The CDR3 sequence is CASSGRPTSIAYNEQFF. The CDR3 region has the DNA TGTGCCAGCAGCGGCAGACCGACTAGTATCGCCTACAATGAGCAGTTCTTC.

A few counts support this clonotype. The chain employs TRBV27 and TRBJ2-1; the D is unclear. V was trimmed by 2 bases and J by 4 bases, leaving 9 bases between them. Germline V lookup: CDR1 MNHEY, CDR2 SMNVEV (reference sequence). The CDR3 contains 14 residues. The CDR3 nucleotides are TGTGCCAGCAGTTTACGGCCTAGATACAATGAGCAGTTCTTC. This sequence encodes CASSLRPRYNEQFF.

This sequence joins TRBV10-3 and TRBJ2-3, with a weak D call TRBD2 (5 bases). Per the germline V gene, CDR1 is ENHRY and CDR2 is SYGVKD. V was shortened by 6 bases and J by 6 bases, with 16 bases between the two germline ends. The CDR3 spans 14 residues. CDR3: CAISPRGEKDTQYF. CDR3 DNA sequence: TGTGCCATCAGCCCTCGGGGAGAGAAGGATACGCAGTATTTT.